The sample holds a few counts of the clone carrying this TCR beta chain. Its target is not known. The data were taken from a study of T cell repertoires in cytomegalovirus infection. Study at large: Well-studied HLA-B-restricted epitopes and recently identified HLA-C-restricted epitopes of CMV were both used in the study. Through public TCR beta signatures, both CMV infection and matching HLA type were indicated.

Per germline, CDR1 SNHLY and CDR2 FYNNEI. Trimming stripped 3 bases from V and 0 bases from J, with 11 bases between. CDR3 size: 16 residues. TCRdb reprocessed the reads via MiXCR and lists one record per CDR3 protein. The sample has 110,000 to 150,000 distinct CDR3 sequences, around 32% seen once. General observations from the study: HLA-C-restricted TCR beta clonotypes specific for CMV led the ex vivo response.

The TCR was taken from a human donor in good health (CMV status not recorded). Some clones in this sample may be carry-over from other donors' samples. This material consisted of CD8+ T cells from cultured PBMCs, taken from culture after CMV antigen stimulation. The chain carries TRBV2 and TRBJ2-2, with unresolved D. The CDR3 is CASSEETYANTGELFF. For the CDR3, the DNA is TGTGCCAGCAGTGAGGAGACCTACGCGAACACCGGGGAGCTGTTTTTT.